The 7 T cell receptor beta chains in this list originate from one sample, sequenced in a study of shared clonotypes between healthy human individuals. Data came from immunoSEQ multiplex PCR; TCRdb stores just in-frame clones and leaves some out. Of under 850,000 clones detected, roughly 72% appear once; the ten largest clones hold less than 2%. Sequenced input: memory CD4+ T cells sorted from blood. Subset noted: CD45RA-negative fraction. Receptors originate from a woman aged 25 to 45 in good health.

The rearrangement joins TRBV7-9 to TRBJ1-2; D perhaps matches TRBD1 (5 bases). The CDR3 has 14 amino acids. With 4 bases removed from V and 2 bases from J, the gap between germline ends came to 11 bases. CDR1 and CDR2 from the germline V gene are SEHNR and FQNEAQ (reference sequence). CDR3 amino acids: CASSYSTVNYGYTF. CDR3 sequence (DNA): TGTGCCAGCAGCTACTCGACAGTGAACTATGGCTACACCTTC. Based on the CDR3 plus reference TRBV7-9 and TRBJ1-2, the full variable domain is DTGVSQNPRHKITKRGQNVTFRCDPISEHNRLYWYRQTLGQGPEFLTYFQNEAQLEKSRLLSDRFSAERPKGSFSTLEIQRTEQGDSAMYLCASSYSTVNYGYTFGSGTRLTVV.

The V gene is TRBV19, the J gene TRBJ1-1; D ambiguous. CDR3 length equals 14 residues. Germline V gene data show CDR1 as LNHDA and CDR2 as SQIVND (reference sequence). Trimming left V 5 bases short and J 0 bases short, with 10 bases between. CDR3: CASSFRYMNTEAFF. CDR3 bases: TGTGCCAGTAGTTTCAGGTACATGAACACTGAAGCTTTCTTT. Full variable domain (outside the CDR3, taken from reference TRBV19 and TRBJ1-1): DGGITQSPKYLFRKEGQNVTLSCEQNLNHDAMYWYRQDPGQGLRLIYYSQIVNDFQKGDIAEGYSVSREKKESFPLTVTSAQKNPTAFYLCASSFRYMNTEAFFGQGTRLTVV.

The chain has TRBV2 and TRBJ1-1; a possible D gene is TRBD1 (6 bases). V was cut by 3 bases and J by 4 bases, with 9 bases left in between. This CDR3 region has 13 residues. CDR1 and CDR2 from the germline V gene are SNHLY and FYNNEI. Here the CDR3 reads CASSEQGTTEAFF. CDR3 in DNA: TGTGCCAGCAGTGAGCAGGGGACCACTGAAGCTTTCTTT.

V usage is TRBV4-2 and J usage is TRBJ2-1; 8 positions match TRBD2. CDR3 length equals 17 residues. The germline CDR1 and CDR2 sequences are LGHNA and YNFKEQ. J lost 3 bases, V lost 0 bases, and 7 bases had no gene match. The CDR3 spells CASSQEVTGGLYNEQFF. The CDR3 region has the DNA TGTGCCAGCAGCCAAGAAGTTACGGGAGGGCTCTACAATGAGCAGTTCTTC.

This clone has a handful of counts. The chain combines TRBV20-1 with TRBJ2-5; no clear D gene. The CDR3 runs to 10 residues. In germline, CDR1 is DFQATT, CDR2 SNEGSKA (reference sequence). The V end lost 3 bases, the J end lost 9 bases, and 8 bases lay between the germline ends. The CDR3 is CSARELPQYF. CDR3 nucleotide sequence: TGCAGTGCTAGGGAACTTCCCCAGTACTTC.

The CDR3: CSVDLRQQETQYF. The CDR3 region has the DNA TGCAGCGTTGATTTGCGACAGCAAGAGACCCAGTACTTC. The V gene is TRBV29-1, the J gene TRBJ2-5; perhaps TRBD1 as D (5 bases). In germline, CDR1 is SQVTM, CDR2 ANQGSEA. V was shortened by 3 bases and J by 2 bases, with 10 bases between the two germline ends. The CDR3 length is 13 residues.

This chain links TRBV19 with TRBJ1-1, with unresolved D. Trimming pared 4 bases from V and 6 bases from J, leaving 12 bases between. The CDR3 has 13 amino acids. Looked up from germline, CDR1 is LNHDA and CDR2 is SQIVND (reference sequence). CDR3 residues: CASSRARTAEAFF. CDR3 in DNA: TGTGCCAGTAGTAGGGCAAGGACCGCTGAAGCTTTCTTT.